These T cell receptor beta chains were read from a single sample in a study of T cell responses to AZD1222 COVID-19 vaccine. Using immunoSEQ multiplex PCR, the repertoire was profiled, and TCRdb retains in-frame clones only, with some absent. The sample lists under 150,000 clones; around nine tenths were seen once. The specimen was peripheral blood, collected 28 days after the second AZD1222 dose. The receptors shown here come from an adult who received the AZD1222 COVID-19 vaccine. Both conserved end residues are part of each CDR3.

CDR3 protein: CSVVTRGSGELFF
J gene: TRBJ2-2
V gene: TRBV29-1

CDR3 protein: CASSLDQNEKLFF
J gene: TRBJ1-4
V gene: TRBV5-1

CDR3 protein: CATSDGGRGSTGELFF
J gene: TRBJ2-2
V gene: TRBV24-1

CDR3 protein: CASSLNREAFF
J gene: TRBJ1-1
V gene: TRBV28

CDR3 protein: CASSIGQGGYEQYF
J gene: TRBJ2-7
V gene: TRBV19

CDR3 protein: CASSVGGWSEQYF
J gene: TRBJ2-7
V gene: TRBV9

CDR3 protein: CASSYLAPTSGKNTGELFF
J gene: TRBJ2-2
V gene: TRBV6-2/TRBV6-3

CDR3 protein: CASSYLLQGKTQYF
J gene: TRBJ2-5
V gene: TRBV6-2/TRBV6-3

CDR3 protein: CASSSLTGGGSEAFF
J gene: TRBJ1-1
V gene: TRBV6-5

CDR3 protein: CASSFNRGDTEAFF
J gene: TRBJ1-1
V gene: TRBV7-9

CDR3 protein: CASSLARDRNQPQHF
J gene: TRBJ1-5
V gene: TRBV7-2

CDR3 protein: CASSYRAVSYEQYF
J gene: TRBJ2-7
V gene: TRBV6-5

CDR3 protein: CSAERNEQFF
J gene: TRBJ2-1
V gene: TRBV20-1

CDR3 protein: CASSITSGRAEWPGELFF
J gene: TRBJ2-2
V gene: TRBV19

CDR3 protein: CATSRERSSYNEQFF
J gene: TRBJ2-1
V gene: TRBV15

CDR3 protein: CASSLRFQDPRDTQYF
J gene: TRBJ2-3
V gene: TRBV11-3

CDR3 protein: CASSHSGPGGAQYF
J gene: TRBJ2-5
V gene: TRBV4-2

CDR3 protein: CAWSVLAGETEAFF
J gene: TRBJ1-1
V gene: TRBV30

CDR3 protein: CASSLGRTDTQYF
J gene: TRBJ2-3
V gene: TRBV5-5

CDR3 protein: CASSYSLRRAATEAFF
J gene: TRBJ1-1
V gene: TRBV6-5

CDR3 protein: CASSVSEASHGYTF
J gene: TRBJ1-2
V gene: TRBV9

CDR3 protein: CASSGNRDNQPQHF
J gene: TRBJ1-5
V gene: TRBV25-1

CDR3 protein: CASSPTSGGDEQYF
J gene: TRBJ2-7
V gene: TRBV18

CDR3 protein: CASSPEQGNTEAFF
J gene: TRBJ1-1
V gene: TRBV18

CDR3 protein: CASSYGDRGGTEAFF
J gene: TRBJ1-1
V gene: TRBV6-5

CDR3 protein: CASSLGPGADQPQHF
J gene: TRBJ1-5
V gene: TRBV5-6

CDR3 protein: CASGVLERAGTEAFF
J gene: TRBJ1-1
V gene: TRBV6-5

CDR3 protein: CASSLMRGGLYEQYF
J gene: TRBJ2-7
V gene: TRBV7-2

CDR3 protein: CTARSSYNEQFF
J gene: TRBJ2-1
V gene: TRBV30

CDR3 protein: CASSTGRDLNTEAFF
J gene: TRBJ1-1
V gene: TRBV5-1

CDR3 protein: CASSSRDRGGEQYF
J gene: TRBJ2-7
V gene: TRBV5-1

CDR3 protein: CASSQARVTYGYTF
J gene: TRBJ1-2
V gene: TRBV4-3

CDR3 protein: CASSQGHSRLNTEAFF
J gene: TRBJ1-1
V gene: TRBV4-1

CDR3 protein: CASSLIRETQYF
J gene: TRBJ2-5
V gene: TRBV11-1

CDR3 protein: CATRTGGSQPQHF
J gene: TRBJ1-5
V gene: TRBV24-1

CDR3 protein: CASRLDPYNEQFF
J gene: TRBJ2-1
V gene: TRBV7-9

CDR3 protein: CASSIAGEQYF
J gene: TRBJ2-7
V gene: TRBV19

CDR3 protein: CASSPSKQGRPWKLFF
J gene: TRBJ1-4
V gene: TRBV7-9

CDR3 protein: CASGLVRGFYGYTF
J gene: TRBJ1-2
V gene: TRBV12-5

CDR3 protein: CATSEPLAGVNNEQFF
J gene: TRBJ2-1
V gene: TRBV24-1

CDR3 protein: CASSQDLGGSYNSPLHF
J gene: TRBJ1-6
V gene: TRBV4-3

CDR3 protein: CASDREGGEGYTF
J gene: TRBJ1-2
V gene: TRBV12-3/TRBV12-4

CDR3 protein: CASSYSRGVWSEQYF
J gene: TRBJ2-7
V gene: TRBV6-2/TRBV6-3

CDR3 protein: CASSLRELSETQYF
J gene: TRBJ2-5
V gene: TRBV13

CDR3 protein: CATGGLPREGNEQFF
J gene: TRBJ2-1
V gene: TRBV24-1

CDR3 protein: CSASGSGREQYF
J gene: TRBJ2-7
V gene: TRBV20-1

CDR3 protein: CASSTGAGELFF
J gene: TRBJ2-2
V gene: TRBV19